The clone carrying this T cell receptor beta chain was seen a few times. Antigen unknown. The method was immunoSEQ multiplex PCR; TCRdb's version includes in-frame clones alone and lacks a portion of them. The sample contains hundreds of thousands of clones, less than 75% of which appear only once. The data belong to a study of cytotoxic CD8 clonotypes in ibrutinib-treated CLL. About the research overall: There were approximately ten relapsed/refractory patients and about 15 treatment-naive patients, and 17 to 18 were IGHV unmutated. Samples averaged 255,043 productive templates and approximately 100,000 productive rearrangements.

Trimming took 5 bases from V and 4 from J; bases not matched to a gene: 20. This CDR3 spans 18 amino acids. CDR1 and CDR2 from the germline V gene are SGHNT and YENEEA. Study-level results: Private clonotypes, not public ones, expanded at ibrutinib response. Sustained-remission and progressing patients' sampling times differed.

The gene calls are TRBV11-3 and TRBJ2-7; 7 bases are shared with TRBD2. The sample consisted of PBMCs, taken after 24 months of ibrutinib treatment. The sequence was collected from a human donor with chronic lymphocytic leukemia. The CDR3 sequence is CASSEQRLLAPSGYEQYF. The DNA for the CDR3 is TGTGCCAGCAGCGAACAAAGACTACTAGCGCCCTCGGGGTACGAGCAGTACTTC.